These 10 T cell receptor beta chains share one sample of origin, sequenced in a study of human T cells and chemical hapten exposure. Indicated time point: pre-sensitization, week 0. Documented treatment: therapeutic diphenylcyclopropenone sensitization with weekly scalp DPC. A single record per CDR3 protein comes from TCRdb applying MiXCR to the RACE reads. The repertoire holds tens of thousands of distinct CDR3 sequences, with about 14% as singletons. This specimen consisted of whole blood, obtained in connection with sensitization to the hapten diphenylcyclopropenone (DPC). The receptors originated from a woman aged 45-60 years with alopecia areata. Some clones in this sample may be carry-over from other donors' samples.

This chain links TRBV6-2 or TRBV6-3 with TRBJ1-1; unclear D gene. Trimming cost V 0 bases and J 0 bases, with 8 bases left between them. Looked up from germline, CDR1 is MNHEY and CDR2 is SVGEGT. This CDR3 comprises 15 residues. CDR3 nucleotides: TGTGCCAGCAGTTACTCACGGGGATTGAACACTGAAGCTTTCTTT. Translating gives CASSYSRGLNTEAFF.

V is TRBV24-1 and J is TRBJ2-5; a weak D match, TRBD2 (6 bases). Trimming shortened V by 4 bases and J by 4 bases, and 18 bases separated the two germline ends. The V gene's germline CDR1 is KGHDR and CDR2 SFDVKD. This CDR3 has 16 residues. CDR3 DNA: TGTGCCACCAGTGACCCTGGCCTGGGAGGCGGAGAGACCCAGTACTTC. Translating it yields CATSDPGLGGGETQYF.

This rearrangement joins TRBV30 to TRBJ2-5; D not certain. This CDR3 contains 14 residues. V lost 3 bases and J 2 bases, leaving 13 bases between the germline ends. Germline V gene sequence: CDR1 GTSNPN, CDR2 SVGIG (reference sequence). The CDR3: CAWRPPLRQETQYF. The DNA of the CDR3 is TGTGCCTGGAGGCCCCCTTTACGACAAGAGACCCAGTACTTC.

Only a few counts were recorded for this clonotype. J is TRBJ2-1 and V is TRBV6-5; D possibly uses TRBD1 or TRBD2 (5 bases each). The CDR3 runs 13 residues. The V end lost 8 bases, the J end lost 11 bases, and 19 bases lay between the germline ends. Germline CDR1 is MNHEY and CDR2 is SVGAGI. CDR3 sequence: CASQDNEGLKQFF. The CDR3 nucleotides are TGTGCCAGCCAAGACAATGAGGGGTTAAAGCAGTTCTTC.

This clonotype was counted a few times. The genes are TRBV29-1 and TRBJ1-1, with D possibly matching TRBD1 (5 bases). V lost 5 bases, J lost 7 bases, and 23 bases lay in between. Germline-derived CDR1 and CDR2 are SQVTM and ANQGSEA. The CDR3 length is 15 residues. The CDR3 DNA reads as TGCAGCGTTCTCAGGGAGGCCACGGGTCTCGGTGAAGCTTTCTTT. Its translation is CSVLREATGLGEAFF.

This clonotype occurred a few times. The V gene is TRBV7-8, the J gene TRBJ1-5; 7 bases map to TRBD1. The J segment lost 3 bases and the V segment lost 3 bases, leaving 2 bases of the junction unmatched. The CDR3 sequence is 14 residues long. From germline, CDR1 is SGHVS and CDR2 FQNEAQ. Here the CDR3 DNA reads TGTGCCAGCAGCTTCGGGACAGACAATCAGCCCCAGCATTTT. Translated: CASSFGTDNQPQHF.

This clonotype was observed a few times. The rearrangement uses TRBV19 and TRBJ2-7; D ambiguous. The germline V gene encodes CDR1 LNHDA and CDR2 SQIVND (reference sequence). The CDR3 loop spans 13 amino acids. Trimming pared 3 bases from V and 3 bases from J, leaving 9 bases between. CDR3 in DNA: TGTGCCAGTAGTATCCAGCTGAACTACGAGCAGTACTTC. Its translation is CASSIQLNYEQYF.

The chain couples TRBV5-4 to TRBJ2-1; D is unresolved. This CDR3 is 13 amino acids long. The ends were cut back, 2 bases at V and 3 bases at J, with 6 bases in the middle. Germline V CDR1 and CDR2: SGHNT, YYREEE (reference sequence). The CDR3 spells CASSFGVYNEQFF. CDR3 sequence (DNA): TGTGCCAGCAGCTTTGGGGTCTACAATGAGCAGTTCTTC.

This clonotype appeared once. The rearrangement joins TRBV30 to TRBJ1-1; D is ambiguous. The length of the CDR3 is 14 residues. V dropped 4 bases and J dropped 6 bases, with 18 bases sitting between them. From germline, CDR1 is GTSNPN and CDR2 SVGIG (reference sequence). CDR3 residues: CAWTSAGDFAEAFF. The CDR3 DNA sequence: TGTGCCTGGACCAGTGCAGGAGATTTCGCTGAAGCTTTCTTT.

This clonotype was counted between two and nine times. V usage is TRBV29-1 and J usage is TRBJ2-7; 7 bases line up with TRBD1. Germline CDR1 reads SQVTM; CDR2 reads ANQGSEA. This CDR3 has 13 amino acids. The ends lost 5 bases at V and 2 bases at J; junction bases unmatched: 6. CDR3 sequence: CSVYRTGTYEQYF. CDR3 DNA sequence: TGCAGCGTTTATCGGACAGGCACCTACGAGCAGTACTTC.